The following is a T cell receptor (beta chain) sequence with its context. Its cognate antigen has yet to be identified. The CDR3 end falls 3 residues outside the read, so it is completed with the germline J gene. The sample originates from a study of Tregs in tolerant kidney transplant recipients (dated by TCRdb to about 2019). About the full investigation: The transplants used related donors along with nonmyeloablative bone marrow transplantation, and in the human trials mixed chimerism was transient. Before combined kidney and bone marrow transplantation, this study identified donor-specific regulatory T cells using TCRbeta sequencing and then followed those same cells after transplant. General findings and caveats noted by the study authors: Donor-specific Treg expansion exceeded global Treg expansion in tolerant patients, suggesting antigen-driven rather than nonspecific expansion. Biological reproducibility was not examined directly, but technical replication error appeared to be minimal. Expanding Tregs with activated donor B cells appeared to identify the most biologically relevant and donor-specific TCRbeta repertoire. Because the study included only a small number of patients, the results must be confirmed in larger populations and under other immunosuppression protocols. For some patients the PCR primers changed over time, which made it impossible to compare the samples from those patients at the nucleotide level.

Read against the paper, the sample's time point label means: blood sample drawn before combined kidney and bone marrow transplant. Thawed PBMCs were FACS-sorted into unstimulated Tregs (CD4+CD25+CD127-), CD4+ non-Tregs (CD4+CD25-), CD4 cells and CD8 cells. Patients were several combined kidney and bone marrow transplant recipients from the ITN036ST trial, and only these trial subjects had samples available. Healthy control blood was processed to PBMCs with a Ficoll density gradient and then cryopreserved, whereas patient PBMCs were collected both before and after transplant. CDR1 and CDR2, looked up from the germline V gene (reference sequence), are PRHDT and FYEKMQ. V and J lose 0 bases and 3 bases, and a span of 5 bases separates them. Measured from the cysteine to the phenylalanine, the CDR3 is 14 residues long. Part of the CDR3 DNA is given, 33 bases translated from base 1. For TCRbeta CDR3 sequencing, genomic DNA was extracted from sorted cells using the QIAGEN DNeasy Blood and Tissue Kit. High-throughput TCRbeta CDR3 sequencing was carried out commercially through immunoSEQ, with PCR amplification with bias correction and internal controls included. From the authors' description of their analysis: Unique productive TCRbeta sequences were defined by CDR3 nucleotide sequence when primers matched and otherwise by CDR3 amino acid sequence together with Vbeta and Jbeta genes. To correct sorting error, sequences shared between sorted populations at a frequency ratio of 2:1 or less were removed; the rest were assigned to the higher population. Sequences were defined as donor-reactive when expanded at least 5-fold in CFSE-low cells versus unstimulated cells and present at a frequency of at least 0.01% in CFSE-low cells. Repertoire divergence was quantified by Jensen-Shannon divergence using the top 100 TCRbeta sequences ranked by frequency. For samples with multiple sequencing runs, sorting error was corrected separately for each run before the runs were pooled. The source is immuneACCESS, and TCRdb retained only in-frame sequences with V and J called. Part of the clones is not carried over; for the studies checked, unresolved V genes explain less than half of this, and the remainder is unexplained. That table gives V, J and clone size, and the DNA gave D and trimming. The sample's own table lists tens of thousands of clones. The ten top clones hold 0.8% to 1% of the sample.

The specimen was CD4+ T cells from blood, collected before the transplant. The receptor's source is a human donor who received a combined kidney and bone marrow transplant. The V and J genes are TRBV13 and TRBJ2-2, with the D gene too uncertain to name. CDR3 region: CASSLGRYTGELFF. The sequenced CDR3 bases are TGTGCCAGCAGCTTAGGTAGATACACCGGGGAG.